The 32 T cell receptor beta chains listed next were all sequenced from one sample in a study of cytomegalovirus exposure and HLA in healthy donors (dated by TCRdb to about 2017). Library generation was performed with the immunoSEQ multiplex PCR assay. In TCRdb, the immuneACCESS table is reduced to in-frame sequences with V and J assigned. These tables do not hold every clone; where another copy was compared, an unresolved V gene accounts for under half, and the others remain unexplained. This sample is represented by about 140,000 clones; about nine tenths of them were singletons. The top ten clonotypes cover 2.9% of the sample. Sequencing was carried out using PBMCs. Receptors originate from a young man in good health and CMV-seronegative.

The rearrangement uses TRBV7-2 and TRBJ2-1; 8 bases map to TRBD2. Germline values: CDR1 SGHTA, CDR2 FQGNSA. CDR3 length equals 17 residues. Germline trimming cut 2 bases from V and 5 bases from J; bases unmatched to any gene: 11. CDR3 DNA: TGTGCCAGCAGCTTAAGTCTTAGACTAGCGATTAACAATGAGCAGTTCTTC. This codes for CASSLSLRLAINNEQFF.

The chain uses TRBV19 and TRBJ1-5; D is perhaps TRBD1 (6 bases). Germline CDR1 reads LNHDA; CDR2 reads SQIVND (reference sequence). Trimming removed 5 bases from V and 0 bases from J, with 11 bases in between. This CDR3 spans 15 amino acids. CDR3 nucleotides: TGTGCCAGTAGTCTGGGGGCCAGTAGCAATCAGCCCCAGCATTTT. Translated, it gives CASSLGASSNQPQHF.

The chain combines TRBV9 with TRBJ2-2; D unresolved. The CDR3 is made up of 15 amino acids. Germline values: CDR1 SGDLS, CDR2 YYNGEE. Trimming shortened V by 0 bases and J by 1 base, and 7 bases separated the two germline ends. The CDR3 sequence is CASSVAPRNTGELFF. In DNA, the CDR3 is TGTGCCAGCAGCGTAGCGCCGCGGAACACCGGGGAGCTGTTTTTT.

The chain links TRBV5-1 to TRBJ2-1; 12 bases map to TRBD2. The CDR3 spans 15 residues. Unmatched junction bases numbered 5, after V lost 3 bases and J lost 7 bases. Germline assignment: CDR1 SGHRS and CDR2 YFSETQ. The CDR3 spells CASSSNGLAGNEQFF. The CDR3 bases are TGCGCCAGCAGCTCAAACGGACTAGCGGGAAATGAGCAGTTCTTC.

This chain joins TRBV7-9 and TRBJ2-1, with no clear D. Trimming took off 4 bases at V and 9 bases at J, with 7 bases between the two ends. CDR1 SEHNR and CDR2 FQNEAQ come from the germline V gene (reference sequence). The CDR3 covers 11 residues. CDR3 sequence: CASSSSLEQFF. CDR3 DNA: TGTGCCAGCAGCTCGAGTCTTGAGCAGTTCTTC.

This chain connects TRBV6-6 to TRBJ1-2; the D is unclear. Trimming removed 7 bases at V and 5 bases at J, with 11 bases between. This CDR3 region has 12 residues. Germline V gene data show CDR1 as MNHNY and CDR2 as SVGAGI (reference sequence). CDR3 nucleotides: TGTGCCAGCATGAACGCTGAGTATGGCTACACCTTC. This translates into CASMNAEYGYTF.

The sample holds a few counts of this clone. The chain joins TRBV20-1 to TRBJ1-5; D gene uncertain. The CDR3 is made up of 11 amino acids. Trimming stripped 3 bases from V and 7 bases from J, with 7 bases between. Per germline, CDR1 DFQATT and CDR2 SNEGSKA (reference sequence). In DNA form, the CDR3 reads TGCAGTGCTAGTCGGGGACAGCCCCAGCATTTT. Residues: CSASRGQPQHF.

This chain joins TRBV18 and TRBJ1-3, with D hard to call. Trimming removed 3 bases at V and 0 bases at J, with 9 bases between. The CDR3 sequence is 15 residues long. Germline V gene data show CDR1 as KGHSH and CDR2 as LQKENI. The CDR3, as DNA: TGTGCCAGCTCACCCTCCGGGAACTCTGGAAACACCATATATTTT. It translates to CASSPSGNSGNTIYF.

This chain uses TRBV5-1 with TRBJ1-1; a weak D match, TRBD1 (6 bases). This CDR3 is 14 amino acids long. V was cut by 4 bases and J by 0 bases, with 10 bases left in between. Germline V CDR1 and CDR2: SGHRS, YFSETQ. The CDR3, as DNA: TGCGCCAGCAGCCTAGGGGGGGTGAACACTGAAGCTTTCTTT. It codes for CASSLGGVNTEAFF. Supplemented by reference TRBV5-1 and TRBJ1-1, the full variable domain reads KAGVTQTPRYLIKTRGQQVTLSCSPISGHRSVSWYQQTPGQGLQFLFEYFSETQRNKGNFPGRFSGRQFSNSRSEMNVSTLELGDSALYLCASSLGGVNTEAFFGQGTRLTVV.

The genes are TRBV27 and TRBJ2-7, with D possibly matching TRBD1 (6 bases). CDR1 MNHEY and CDR2 SMNVEV come from the germline V gene (reference sequence). The CDR3 loop spans 13 amino acids. Deletions cut 3 bases from V and 2 bases from J, with 8 bases between. The CDR3 DNA reads as TGTGCCAGCAGTTTGGACAGAACCTACGAGCAGTACTTC. Protein sequence: CASSLDRTYEQYF.

The V gene is TRBV29-1, the J gene TRBJ2-5, with 7 bases that match TRBD1. The length of the CDR3 is 14 residues. Germline CDR1 SQVTM, CDR2 ANQGSEA. J was trimmed by 2 bases and V by 3 bases; bases with no gene match: 6. The CDR3 loop reads CSVDGQDFQETQYF. The CDR3 bases are TGCAGCGTTGATGGACAGGATTTTCAAGAGACCCAGTACTTC.

The sample holds a few counts of this clone. This sequence joins TRBV6-5 and TRBJ1-1, with D perhaps TRBD1 (6 bases). V lost 8 bases, J lost 5 bases, and 15 bases lay in between. The CDR3 has 13 amino acids. Germline assignment: CDR1 MNHEY and CDR2 SVGAGI. CDR3 sequence: CASGLQGRTEAFF. As DNA, the CDR3 is TGTGCCAGCGGTTTACAGGGTCGAACTGAAGCTTTCTTT.

The chain is built from TRBV7-2 and TRBJ2-3, with D possibly being TRBD2 (6 bases). The V gene lost 5 bases and the J gene lost 4 bases, with 19 bases spanning the gap. The CDR3 totals 16 residues. Germline CDR1 is SGHTA and CDR2 is FQGNSA. The CDR3 region is CASSRGRGGVADTQYF. CDR3 nucleotides: TGTGCCAGCAGCCGAGGGCGGGGCGGGGTGGCAGATACGCAGTATTTT.

The chain carries TRBV11-3 and TRBJ2-1; 10 positions agree with TRBD2. CDR1 and CDR2 from the germline V gene are SGHNT and YENEEA. V was clipped by 0 bases and J by 9 bases; unmatched bases: 5. This CDR3 is built from 15 residues. CDR3 in DNA: TGTGCCAGCAGCTTAGATAGTTCTAGCGGGGGTGAGCAGTTCTTC. Amino acid sequence: CASSLDSSSGGEQFF.

In this sample, this clone turned up a few times. The chain uses TRBV20-1 and TRBJ1-1; TRBD1 is a possible D gene (6 bases). CDR3 size: 11 residues. Looked up from germline, CDR1 is DFQATT and CDR2 is SNEGSKA (reference sequence). The V end lost 6 bases, the J end lost 1 base, and 6 bases lay between the germline ends. The CDR3 DNA follows: TGCAGTGCCAGGGGGAACACTGAAGCTTTCTTT. Translating it yields CSARGNTEAFF.

The CDR3 spells CASSLVDEDYGYTF. DNA of the CDR3: TGTGCCAGCAGCTTAGTAGATGAGGACTATGGCTACACCTTC. This chain links TRBV7-2 with TRBJ1-2, with unresolved D. Germline CDR1 is SGHTA and CDR2 is FQGNSA. Trimming left V 1 base short and J 3 bases short, with 9 bases between. The CDR3 covers 14 residues.

The chain couples TRBV5-8 to TRBJ1-4; TRBD1 matches 10 bases. CDR1 and CDR2 (germline): SGHTS, YDEGEE. V lost 3 bases and J lost 0; bases outside the gene matches: 5. The CDR3 has 17 residues. CDR3 residues: CASSSGQGVATNEKLFF. The CDR3 nucleotides read TGTGCCAGCAGCTCTGGACAGGGGGTCGCAACTAATGAAAAACTGTTTTTT.

The chain employs TRBV19 and TRBJ2-1; tentatively, D is TRBD2 (5 bases). CDR3 length equals 12 residues. Germline-derived CDR1 and CDR2 are LNHDA and SQIVND (reference sequence). Deletions cut 7 bases from V and 5 bases from J, with 9 bases between. The CDR3 DNA sequence: TGTGCCAGTAATGACTACGACAATGAGCAGTTCTTC. Amino acids: CASNDYDNEQFF.

The chain uses TRBV29-1 and TRBJ1-1, with D hard to call. The germline V gene encodes CDR1 SQVTM and CDR2 ANQGSEA. V dropped 0 bases and J dropped 3 bases, with 8 bases sitting between them. The CDR3 totals 13 residues. The CDR3 sequence: CSVEDSADTEAFF. CDR3 DNA: TGCAGCGTTGAAGATTCAGCGGACACTGAAGCTTTCTTT.

This chain links TRBV18 with TRBJ1-2; no clear D. The CDR3 is made up of 14 amino acids. Looked up from germline, CDR1 is KGHSH and CDR2 is LQKENI. The germline V and J ends were trimmed by 6 bases and 8 bases, with 19 bases remaining between them. The CDR3 spells CASSPNGPLKGYTF. CDR3 DNA sequence: TGTGCCAGCTCCCCCAACGGTCCCTTGAAAGGCTACACCTTC.

The rearrangement joins TRBV6-1 to TRBJ1-1; tentatively, D is TRBD1 (5 bases). The V gene's germline CDR1 is MNHNS and CDR2 SASEGT. V was clipped by 8 bases and J by 5 bases, with 18 bases between them. This CDR3 contains 14 residues. DNA for the CDR3: TGTGCCAGCCTGACAGACCCCACAGGAACTGAAGCTTTCTTT. Translation: CASLTDPTGTEAFF.

The J gene is TRBJ1-5, the V gene TRBV18, with D hard to call. The V end was cut by 3 bases, the J end by 1 base, with 10 bases between. The CDR3 is 15 amino acids. Per the germline V gene, CDR1 is KGHSH and CDR2 is LQKENI. This CDR3 reads CASSPQPQSNQPQHF. In DNA, the CDR3 is TGTGCCAGCTCACCGCAACCCCAGAGCAATCAGCCCCAGCATTTT.

The rearrangement uses TRBV5-6 and TRBJ1-2; a possible D gene is TRBD1 (5 bases). Trimming removed 3 bases from V and 6 bases from J, with 21 bases in between. Germline assignment: CDR1 SGHDT and CDR2 YYEEEE. The CDR3 has 16 amino acids. The CDR3 DNA sequence: TGTGCCAGCAGCTCGGAGGGTACAAGGGGAGACGATGGCTACACCTTC. Its translation: CASSSEGTRGDDGYTF.

The chain joins TRBV12-5 to TRBJ1-1; D possibly corresponds to TRBD1 (6 bases). Germline CDR1 is LGHNT and CDR2 is FRNRAP. The CDR3 runs to 14 residues. V lost 7 bases and J 5 bases, leaving 17 bases between the germline ends. In DNA form, the CDR3 reads TGTGCTAGTGCCCAGGAGGGGGGAGGGACTGAAGCTTTCTTT. As protein: CASAQEGGGTEAFF.

This chain joins TRBV28 and TRBJ2-3; 9 bases fit TRBD2. This CDR3 spans 17 amino acids. The germline gives CDR1 MDHEN, CDR2 SYDVKM. Trimming at V came to 8 bases and at J to 1 base, leaving 13 bases not matched to a gene. Written as DNA, the CDR3 is TGTGCCAGCCGGCTAGCGGGACCAAACTACCGCACAGATACGCAGTATTTT. It yields the protein CASRLAGPNYRTDTQYF.

The chain couples TRBV11-1 to TRBJ2-7, with 8 bases that match TRBD2. This CDR3 is built from 14 residues. Germline-derived CDR1 and CDR2 are SGHAT and FQDESV (reference sequence). With 3 bases clipped from V and 2 bases from J, the junction kept 3 bases outside the gene matches. In nucleotides, the CDR3 is TGTGCCAGCAGCTTGGGACTAGAGACCTACGAGCAGTACTTC. The encoded protein is CASSLGLETYEQYF.

The genes are TRBV5-1 and TRBJ2-5, with a weak D call TRBD2 (6 bases). The length of the CDR3 is 13 residues. Germline V gene lookup returns CDR1 SGHRS and CDR2 YFSETQ. V was trimmed by 2 bases and J by 9 bases, leaving 14 bases between them. CDR3 bases: TGCGCCAGCAGCTTTCAGACCTCGGGGGCCCAGTACTTC. Translating gives CASSFQTSGAQYF.

The V and J genes are TRBV6-5 and TRBJ2-2; 9 nucleotides agree with TRBD1. Unmatched junction bases numbered 9, after V lost 7 bases and J lost 6 bases. There are 15 residues in the CDR3. Germline CDR1 reads MNHEY; CDR2 reads SVGAGI. CDR3 amino acids: CASKLQGAVAGELFF. CDR3 bases: TGTGCCAGCAAATTACAGGGGGCTGTAGCCGGGGAGCTGTTTTTT.

The genes are TRBV7-2 and TRBJ1-4; a possible D gene is TRBD1 (6 bases). The CDR3 extends over 15 amino acids. V lost 4 bases, J lost 5 bases, and 14 bases lay in between. The germline V gene encodes CDR1 SGHTA and CDR2 FQGNSA. CDR3 residues: CASSSGGPANEKLFF. As DNA, the CDR3 is TGTGCCAGCAGCTCCGGGGGGCCGGCGAATGAAAAACTGTTTTTT.

The chain combines TRBV6-6 with TRBJ2-7; 8 bases fit TRBD1. Unmatched junction bases numbered 11, after V lost 4 bases and J lost 6 bases. Germline-derived CDR1 and CDR2 are MNHNY and SVGAGI (reference sequence). This CDR3 has 15 amino acids. CDR3: CASSSGGTGGFEQYF. CDR3 nucleotide sequence: TGTGCCAGCAGTTCCGGGGGTACAGGGGGGTTCGAGCAGTACTTC.

This clone was recorded only once. The rearrangement links TRBV25-1 to TRBJ2-2; 12 nucleotides line up with TRBD2. Per the germline V gene, CDR1 is MGHDK and CDR2 is SYGVNS. The CDR3 is 17 amino acids. V gave up 3 bases and J gave up 3 bases; unmatched junction bases: 5. For the CDR3, the DNA is TGTGCCAGCAGTGATGAACTAGCGGGGGGCTACACCGGGGAGCTGTTTTTT. This gives the protein CASSDELAGGYTGELFF.

This sequence joins TRBV7-9 and TRBJ2-1, with 11 bases that match TRBD2. This CDR3 contains 16 residues. The V and J ends lost 4 bases and 5 bases, in that order; junction bases with no gene match: 7. Germline V gene data show CDR1 as SEHNR and CDR2 as FQNEAQ (reference sequence). CDR3 sequence: CASSSGGTSGHNEQFF. The CDR3, as DNA: TGTGCCAGCAGCTCCGGCGGGACTAGCGGCCACAATGAGCAGTTCTTC.